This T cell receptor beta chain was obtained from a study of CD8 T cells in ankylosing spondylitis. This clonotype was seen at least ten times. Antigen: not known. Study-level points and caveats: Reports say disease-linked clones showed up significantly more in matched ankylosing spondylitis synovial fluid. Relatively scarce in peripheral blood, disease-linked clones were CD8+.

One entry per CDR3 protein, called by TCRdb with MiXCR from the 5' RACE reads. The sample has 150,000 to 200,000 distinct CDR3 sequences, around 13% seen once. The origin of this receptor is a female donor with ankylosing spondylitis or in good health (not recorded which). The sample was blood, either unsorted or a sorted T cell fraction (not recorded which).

This CDR3 is CSSPSGRATDTQYF. In DNA, the CDR3 is TGCAGTTCTCCTAGCGGGAGGGCCACAGATACGCAGTATTTT. This chain connects TRBV20-1 to TRBJ2-3; 12 nucleotides line up with TRBD2. CDR3 length: 14 amino acids. CDR1 is DFQATT, CDR2 SNEGSKA, per germline (reference sequence). After removal of 8 bases from V and 2 bases from J, the junction contained 5 bases not matched to a gene.